The 3 T cell receptor beta chains below all came from one sample that was sequenced in a study of blood T cell repertoires in COVID-19. TCRdb keeps only in-frame clones here, not all; method: immunoSEQ multiplex PCR. The data show about 210,000 clones, roughly nine tenths seen once. Specimen: peripheral blood. The receptor set was obtained from a young man with acute or convalescent COVID-19.

This chain uses TRBV9 with TRBJ2-2; TRBD1 matches at 10 bases. The CDR3 runs to 16 residues. V lost 0 bases, J lost 5 bases, and 4 bases stayed unmatched. Germline values: CDR1 SGDLS, CDR2 YYNGEE. CDR3 coding DNA: TGTGCCAGCAGCGTAGAGGGACAGGGGTGGACCGGGGAGCTGTTTTTT. This sequence encodes CASSVEGQGWTGELFF. The variable domain in full, completed from reference TRBV9 and TRBJ2-2, reads DSGVTQTPKHLITATGQRVTLRCSPRSGDLSVYWYQQSLDQGLQFLIQYYNGEERAKGNILERFSAQQFPDLHSELNLSSLELGDSALYFCASSVEGQGWTGELFFGEGSRLTVL.

The chain has TRBV14 and TRBJ2-1; D is uncertain. Germline lookup yields CDR1 SGHDN and CDR2 FVKESK. The ends were cut back, 2 bases at V and 0 bases at J, with 5 bases in the middle. The CDR3 runs to 14 residues. CDR3 sequence: CASSQYSSYNEQFF. The CDR3 coding sequence is TGTGCCAGCAGCCAATATTCCTCCTACAATGAGCAGTTCTTC.

V and J are TRBV4-1 and TRBJ1-2, with unresolved D. V lost 0 bases and J 3 bases, leaving 8 bases between the germline ends. The germline V gene encodes CDR1 MGHRA and CDR2 YSYEKL. There are 14 residues in the CDR3. In DNA, the CDR3 is TGCGCCAGCAGCCAAGATTTGCGAGACTATGGCTACACCTTC. Its protein is CASSQDLRDYGYTF.